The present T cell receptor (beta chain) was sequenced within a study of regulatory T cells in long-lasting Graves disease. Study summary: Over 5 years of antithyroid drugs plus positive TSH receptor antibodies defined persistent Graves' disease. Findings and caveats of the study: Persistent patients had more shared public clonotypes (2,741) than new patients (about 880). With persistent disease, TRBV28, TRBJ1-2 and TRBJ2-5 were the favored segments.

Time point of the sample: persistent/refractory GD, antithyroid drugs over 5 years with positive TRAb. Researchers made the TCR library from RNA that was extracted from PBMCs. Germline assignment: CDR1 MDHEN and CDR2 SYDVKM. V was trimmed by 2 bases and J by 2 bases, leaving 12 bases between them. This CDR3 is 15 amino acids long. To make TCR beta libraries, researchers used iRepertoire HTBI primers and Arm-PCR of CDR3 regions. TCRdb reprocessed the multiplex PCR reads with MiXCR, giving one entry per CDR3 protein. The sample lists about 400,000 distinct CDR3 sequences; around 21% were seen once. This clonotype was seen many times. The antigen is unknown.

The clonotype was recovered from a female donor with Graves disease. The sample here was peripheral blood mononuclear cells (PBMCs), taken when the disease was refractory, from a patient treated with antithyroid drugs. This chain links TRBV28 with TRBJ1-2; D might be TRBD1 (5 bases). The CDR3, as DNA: TGTGCCAGCAGTTTAGGGCAGGGCGAGAACTATGGCTACACCTTC. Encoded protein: CASSLGQGENYGYTF.